These 5 T cell receptor beta chains came from one sample sequenced in a study of blood T cell repertoires in COVID-19. Measured with immunoSEQ multiplex PCR; TCRdb has only the in-frame clones, and not every one. The sample shows roughly 200,000 clones, 89% of them seen only once. Sequencing was done on a sample of PBMCs or T cells enriched from blood (not recorded which). These receptor sequences come from a woman between 40 and 55 years old with acute COVID-19.

The J gene is TRBJ2-2, the V gene TRBV7-2, with TRBD2 matching 8 bases. The germline V gene has CDR1 SGHTA and CDR2 FQGNSA. The CDR3 length is 15 residues. V gave up 0 bases and J gave up 5 bases; unmatched junction bases: 2. This CDR3 is CASSLALAGTGELFF. The DNA for the CDR3 is TGTGCCAGCAGCTTAGCCCTAGCGGGTACCGGGGAGCTGTTTTTT. Complete variable domain (other parts from reference TRBV7-2 and TRBJ2-2): GAGVSQSPSNKVTEKGKDVELRCDPISGHTALYWYRQSLGQGLEFLIYFQGNSAPDKSGLPSDRFSAERTGGSVSTLTIQRTQQEDSAVYLCASSLALAGTGELFFGEGSRLTVL.

The V and J genes are TRBV7-9 and TRBJ2-7; D is possibly TRBD2 (5 bases). The germline V gene encodes CDR1 SEHNR and CDR2 FQNEAQ (reference sequence). V was clipped by 5 bases and J by 2 bases, with 13 bases between them. The CDR3 sequence is 14 residues long. CDR3 coding DNA: TGTGCCAGCAGCCTCGACTACGACCCCTACGAGCAGTACTTC. It translates to CASSLDYDPYEQYF.

This clone was found a few times. The gene calls are TRBV12-2 and TRBJ2-1; the D call of TRBD2 is as the table states it, not checked on the DNA. TRBV12-2 represents a pseudogene. The CDR3 length is 19 residues. The CDR3 DNA reads as TGTGCAAGTCGCTCCAGATCCGAGCGGGAGGGCCGGTTGAGTTTTGAGCAGTTCTTC. Translated, it gives CASRSRSEREGRLSFEQFF.

This chain connects TRBV30 to TRBJ2-7, with TRBD2 matching 8 bases. The junction had 8 bases not matched to a gene; V was cut back by 2 bases and J by 2 bases. The CDR3 loop spans 15 amino acids. Germline CDR1 and CDR2: GTSNPN and SVGIG (reference sequence). As DNA, the CDR3 is TGTGCCTGGAGTAAGCCTAGCGGGTCTCCCTACGAGCAGTACTTC. This sequence encodes CAWSKPSGSPYEQYF.

The chain has TRBV10-2 and TRBJ1-1; D gene uncertain. Trimming cost V 8 bases and J 0 bases, with 16 bases left between them. Germline CDR1 WSHSY, CDR2 SAAADI. The CDR3 spans 15 residues. As DNA, the CDR3 is TGCGCCAGCCGCGCCGTTGACACAATGAACACTGAAGCTTTCTTT. Its translation is CASRAVDTMNTEAFF.